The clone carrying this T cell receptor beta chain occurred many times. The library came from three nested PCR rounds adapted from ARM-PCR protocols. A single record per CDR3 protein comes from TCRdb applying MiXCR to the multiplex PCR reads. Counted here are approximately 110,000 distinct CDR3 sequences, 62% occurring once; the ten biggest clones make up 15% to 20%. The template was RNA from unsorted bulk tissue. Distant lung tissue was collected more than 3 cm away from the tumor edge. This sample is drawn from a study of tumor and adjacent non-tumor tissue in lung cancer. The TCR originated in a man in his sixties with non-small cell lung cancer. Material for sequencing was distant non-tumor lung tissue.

For the CDR3, the DNA is TGTGCCAGCAGTTCCGGACTAGCAGGGGGATCAGGGGAGACCCAGTACTTC. Translated: CASSSGLAGGSGETQYF. The V call is TRBV6-5, the J call TRBJ2-5; weak D call: TRBD2 (8 bases). The CDR3 contains 17 residues. Germline loops: CDR1 MNHEY, CDR2 SVGAGI. V was cut by 4 bases and J by 5 bases, with 23 bases left in between.